This T cell receptor beta chain was recovered during a study of tumor-infiltrating lymphocytes in localized non-small cell lung cancer. Remarks on this clone: Its matching antigen is unknown.

General observations from the study: Tumor T-cell fraction was not associated with recurrence-free survival.

The CDR3 loop spans 13 amino acids. Trimming removed 5 bases at V and 6 bases at J, with 14 bases between. Germline CDR1 and CDR2: SGHRS and YFSETQ. Clones were sequenced by immunoSEQ multiplex PCR, and TCRdb holds only the in-frame ones, with some missing. The sample yields roughly 20,000 clones, approximately 80% seen once. Sequencing was carried out using lung tumor tissue. The V call is TRBV5-1, the J call TRBJ1-2; D unresolved. The TCR comes from a human donor with non-small cell lung cancer. The CDR3: CASRIKEANGYTF. The CDR3 bases are TGCGCCAGCAGGATCAAGGAGGCGAATGGCTACACCTTC.